This paragraph reports one TCR beta chain. Its antigen is currently unknown. Data came from immunoSEQ multiplex PCR; TCRdb stores just in-frame clones and leaves some out. The sample holds around 45,000 clones, about 82% seen once. V was trimmed by 6 bases and J by 0 bases, leaving 14 bases between them. The CDR3 covers 16 residues. CDR1 and CDR2 from the germline V gene are LNHDA and SQIVND (reference sequence). Documented time point: blood 4 weeks post-SBRT, at nephrectomy. Regarding treatment: 15 Gy SBRT to primary tumor, nephrectomy 4 weeks later. After SBRT, blood was collected at 2 and 4 weeks, plus baseline. The data stem from a study of radiation and T cells in renal cell carcinoma. The study, taken as a whole, reports: Top tumor clonotypes rose in blood 2 weeks post-radiation, then contracted. No pretreatment tumor biopsies were available for baseline clonotypes.

The sequence was collected from a woman in her seventies with renal cell carcinoma. The specimen comprised blood, sampled from a patient whose treatment included radiotherapy and nephrectomy. This chain connects TRBV19 to TRBJ2-2; D might be TRBD1 (6 bases). This chain's CDR3 is CASRPPGHSNTGELFF. The CDR3 DNA is TGTGCCAGTAGGCCACCGGGACACTCGAACACCGGGGAGCTGTTTTTT.